Listed here is a single T cell receptor beta chain. These data belong to a study of blood T cell repertoires in COVID-19. The CDR3 sequence is 10 residues long. V lost 4 bases and J lost 8, with 8 bases in between. Germline CDR1 SQVTM, CDR2 ANQGSEA. Assay used: immunoSEQ multiplex PCR; TCRdb lists only in-frame clones, some missing. The sample holds fewer than 150,000 clones; more than 75% are singletons and the top ten take 4.3%. The clonotype was recovered from a woman between 35 and 50 years old with acute or convalescent COVID-19. The chain carries TRBV29-1 and TRBJ1-1; D remains ambiguous. The sample consisted of peripheral blood. As DNA, the CDR3 is TGCAGCGTTGGAAACAGCGAAGCTTTCTTT. Translating it yields CSVGNSEAFF.